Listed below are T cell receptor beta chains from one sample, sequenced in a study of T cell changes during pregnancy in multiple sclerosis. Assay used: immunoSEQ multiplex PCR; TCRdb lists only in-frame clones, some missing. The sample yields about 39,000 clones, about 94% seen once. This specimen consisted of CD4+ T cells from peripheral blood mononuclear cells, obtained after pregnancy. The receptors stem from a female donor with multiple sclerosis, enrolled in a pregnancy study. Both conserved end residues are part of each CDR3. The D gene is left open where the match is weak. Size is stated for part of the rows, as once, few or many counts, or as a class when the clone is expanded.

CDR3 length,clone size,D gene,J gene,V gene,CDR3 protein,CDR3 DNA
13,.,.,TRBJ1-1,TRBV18,CASSPTVNTEAFF,TGTGCCAGCTCACCCACAGTGAACACTGAAGCTTTCTTT
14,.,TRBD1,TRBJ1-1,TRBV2,CASRWGRGRVEAFF,TGTGCCAGCAGATGGGGCAGGGGGCGGGTTGAAGCTTTCTTT
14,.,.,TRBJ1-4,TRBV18,CASSPTGYNEKLFF,TGTGCCAGCTCACCAACAGGCTATAATGAAAAACTGTTTTTT
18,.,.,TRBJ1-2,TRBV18,CASSPRTEDYSSRSGYTF,TGTGCCAGCTCACCCCGGACGGAGGACTACTCCTCAAGAAGTGGCTACACCTTC
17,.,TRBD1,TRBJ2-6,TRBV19,CASSAVRDRSGANVLTF,TGTGCCAGTAGTGCTGTCCGGGACAGGTCTGGGGCCAACGTCCTGACTTTC
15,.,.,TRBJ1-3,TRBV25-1,CASSEGGFGGNTIYF,TGTGCCAGCAGTGAGGGAGGGTTCGGGGGAAACACCATATATTTT
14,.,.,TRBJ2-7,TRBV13,CASSLDAGSYEQYF,TGTGCCAGCAGCTTAGACGCGGGATCTTACGAGCAGTACTTC
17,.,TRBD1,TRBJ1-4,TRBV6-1,CASSDRDRVSVVGKLFF,TGTGCCAGCAGTGATAGGGACAGGGTCTCGGTAGTCGGAAAACTGTTTTTT
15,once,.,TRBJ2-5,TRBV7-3,CASSNRQGGKETQYF,TGTGCCAGCAGCAATCGACAGGGAGGTAAAGAGACCCAGTACTTC
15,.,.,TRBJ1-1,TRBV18,CASSPRGRQNTEAFF,TGTGCCAGCTCACCACGCGGGAGGCAGAACACTGAAGCTTTCTTT
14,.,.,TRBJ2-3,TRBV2,CASSAAGSGDTQYF,TGTGCCAGCAGTGCGGCGGGGAGTGGAGATACGCAGTATTTT
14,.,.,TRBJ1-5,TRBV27,CASSTGMSNQPQHF,TGTGCCAGCAGCACGGGGATGAGCAATCAGCCCCAGCATTTT
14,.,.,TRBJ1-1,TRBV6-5,CASEERGRWTEAFF,TGTGCCAGCGAAGAGCGGGGGCGGTGGACTGAAGCTTTCTTT
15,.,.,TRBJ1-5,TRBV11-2,CASSLGQGRNQPQHF,TGTGCCAGCAGCTTAGGGCAGGGTCGCAATCAGCCCCAGCATTTT
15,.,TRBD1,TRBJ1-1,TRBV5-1,CASSRGQGTNTEAFF,TGCGCCAGCAGCCGGGGACAGGGGACCAACACTGAAGCTTTCTTT
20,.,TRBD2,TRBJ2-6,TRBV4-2,CASSQTMKASGGFGANVLTF,TGTGCCAGCAGCCAAACGATGAAGGCTAGCGGGGGGTTTGGGGCCAACGTCCTGACTTTC
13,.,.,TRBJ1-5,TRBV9,CASGLGQNQPQHF,TGTGCCAGCGGCCTGGGCCAAAATCAGCCCCAGCATTTT
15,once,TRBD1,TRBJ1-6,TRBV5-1,CASSRGTGGDSPLHF,TGCGCCAGCAGCCGAGGGACAGGGGGAGATTCACCCCTCCACTTT
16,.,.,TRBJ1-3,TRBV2,CASSESGGAGGNTIYF,TGTGCCAGCAGTGAAAGTGGGGGGGCAGGAGGAAACACCATATATTTT
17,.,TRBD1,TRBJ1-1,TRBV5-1,CASSGGTGGAMNTEAFF,TGCGCCAGCAGCGGTGGGACAGGGGGCGCGATGAACACTGAAGCTTTCTTT
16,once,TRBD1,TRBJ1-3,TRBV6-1,CASSEVRTGPGNTIYF,TGTGCCAGCAGTGAAGTAAGGACAGGGCCTGGAAACACCATATATTTT
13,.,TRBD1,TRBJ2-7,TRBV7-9,CASTGTGGLEQYF,TGTGCCAGTACCGGGACAGGGGGCCTCGAGCAGTACTTC
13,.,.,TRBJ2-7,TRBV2,CASSREGVGKQYF,TGTGCCAGCAGCCGAGAAGGCGTCGGGAAACAGTACTTC
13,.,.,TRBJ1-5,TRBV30,CAWSGAINQPQHF,TGTGCCTGGAGTGGAGCGATTAATCAGCCCCAGCATTTT
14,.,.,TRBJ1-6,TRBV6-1,CASSEARNNSPLHF,TGTGCCAGCAGTGAAGCGAGGAATAATTCACCCCTCCACTTT
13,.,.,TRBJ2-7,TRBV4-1,CASSQEGWTEQYF,TGCGCCAGCAGCCAAGAGGGTTGGACAGAGCAGTACTTC
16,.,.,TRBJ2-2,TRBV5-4,CASSLNPVANTGELFF,TGTGCCAGCAGCTTGAATCCAGTCGCGAACACCGGGGAGCTGTTTTTT
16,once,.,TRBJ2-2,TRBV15,CATSKRDGRNTGELFF,TGTGCCACCAGCAAACGGGATGGCAGAAACACCGGGGAGCTGTTTTTT
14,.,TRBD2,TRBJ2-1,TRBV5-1,CASSWGGLDGEQFF,TGCGCCAGCAGCTGGGGGGGACTAGATGGTGAGCAGTTCTTC
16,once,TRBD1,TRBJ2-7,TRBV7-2,CASSSEGQDWGYEQYF,TGTGCCAGCAGCTCCGAAGGACAGGATTGGGGATACGAGCAGTACTTC
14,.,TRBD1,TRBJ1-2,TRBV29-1,CSARGTGGVDGYTF,TGCAGCGCCCGAGGCACAGGGGGCGTAGATGGCTACACCTTC
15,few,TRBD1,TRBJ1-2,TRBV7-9,CASSLAGTGEHGYTF,TGTGCCAGCAGCTTAGCAGGGACAGGGGAACATGGCTACACCTTC
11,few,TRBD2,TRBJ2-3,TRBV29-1,CSGGEGTTQYF,TGCAGCGGGGGGGAGGGGACTACGCAGTATTTT
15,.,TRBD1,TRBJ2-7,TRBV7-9,CASSLAGDRAHEQYF,TGTGCCAGCAGCTTAGCCGGTGACAGGGCCCACGAGCAGTACTTC
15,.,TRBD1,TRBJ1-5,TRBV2,CASYEGTGDNQPQHF,TGTGCCAGCTACGAGGGGACAGGGGACAATCAGCCCCAGCATTTT
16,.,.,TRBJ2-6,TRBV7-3,CASSLGPVSGANVLTF,TGTGCCAGCAGCTTAGGTCCGGTATCTGGGGCCAACGTCCTGACTTTC
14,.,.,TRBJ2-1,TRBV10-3,CAISDRVQISEQFF,TGTGCCATCAGTGACCGGGTGCAGATAAGTGAGCAGTTCTTC
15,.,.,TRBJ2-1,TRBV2,CASRYEGGAFNEQFF,TGTGCCAGCAGGTACGAAGGGGGGGCCTTCAATGAGCAGTTCTTC
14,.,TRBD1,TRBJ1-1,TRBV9,CASSVGGTGTEAFF,TGTGCCAGCAGCGTAGGGGGGACAGGAACTGAAGCTTTCTTT
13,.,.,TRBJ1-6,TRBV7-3,CASSAGPNSPLHF,TGTGCCAGCAGCGCGGGCCCCAATTCACCCCTCCACTTT
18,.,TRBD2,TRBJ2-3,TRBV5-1,CASSSGLASGGFTDTQYF,TGCGCCAGCAGCTCAGGACTAGCCAGTGGAGGGTTTACAGATACGCAGTATTTT
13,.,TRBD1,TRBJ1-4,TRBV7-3,CASSEDRGEKLFF,TGTGCCAGCAGCGAGGACAGGGGTGAAAAACTGTTTTTT
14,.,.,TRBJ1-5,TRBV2,CASSVTDTNQPQHF,TGTGCCAGCAGTGTGACAGATACAAATCAGCCCCAGCATTTT
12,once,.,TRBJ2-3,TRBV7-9,CASSPRPLGQYF,TGTGCCAGCAGCCCCAGGCCCCTTGGGCAGTATTTT
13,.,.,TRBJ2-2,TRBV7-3,CASSPSGTGELFF,TGTGCCAGCAGCCCATCCGGGACCGGGGAGCTGTTTTTT
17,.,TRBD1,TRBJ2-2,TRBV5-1,CASSLAVTGGITGELFF,TGCGCCAGCAGCTTGGCGGTGACAGGGGGTATAACCGGGGAGCTGTTTTTT
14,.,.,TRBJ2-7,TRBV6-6,CASSPFDWAWEQYF,TGTGCCAGCAGTCCGTTCGATTGGGCTTGGGAGCAGTACTTC
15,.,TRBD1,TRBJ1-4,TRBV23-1,CASSLTGTTNEKLFF,TGCGCCAGCAGCTTGACAGGGACAACTAATGAAAAACTGTTTTTT
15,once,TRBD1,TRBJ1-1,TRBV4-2,CASSSRGTGPTRAFF,TGTGCCAGCAGCAGTCGTGGGACAGGCCCGACGCGAGCTTTCTTT
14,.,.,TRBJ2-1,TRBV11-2,CASSDRLVPTEQFF,TGTGCCAGCAGCGACAGACTAGTCCCTACTGAGCAGTTCTTC
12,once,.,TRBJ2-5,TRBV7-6,CASSLAEETQYF,TGTGCCAGCAGCTTAGCCGAAGAGACCCAGTACTTC
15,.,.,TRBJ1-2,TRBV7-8,CASSPTTGQSYGYTF,TGTGCCAGCAGCCCGACAACTGGACAGAGCTATGGCTACACCTTC
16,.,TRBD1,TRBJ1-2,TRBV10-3,CAISDLGQGHNYGYTF,TGTGCCATCAGTGACCTTGGACAGGGGCACAACTATGGCTACACCTTC